This paragraph reports one T cell receptor beta chain. Its antigen is not identified. The PCR contained 60 Vbeta and 13 Jbeta primers. Some clones are missing from TCRdb's copy, which holds only in-frame ones; the method was immunoSEQ multiplex PCR. The table includes over 140,000 clones, around 80% detected once. These data belong to a study of cytomegalovirus exposure and HLA in healthy donors. The study's findings and limits: The study carried out a later analysis of TCR beta sequences. It associated 16,951 of them with specific HLA alleles at a false discovery rate of 0.05. CMV serostatus alone was available as immune exposure information. Rarity held for most TCR sequences, but there were some public TCRs that occurred in many donors. Several of the most significant clusters appeared linked to common viral pathogens, based on a later analysis.

The source material was PBMCs. The clonotype comes from a man in his fifties in good health and CMV-seronegative.

CDR3 coding DNA: TGTGCCAGCTCACCGATCAGAAACTCTGGAAACACCATATATTTT. It specifies CASSPIRNSGNTIYF. V usage is TRBV18 and J usage is TRBJ1-3; no reliable D call. The CDR3 spans 15 residues. V was shortened by 3 bases and J by 0 bases, with 9 bases between the two germline ends. CDR1 and CDR2 (germline): KGHSH, LQKENI.